This T cell receptor beta chain was profiled in a study of T-cell memory formation after mild COVID-19. This clonotype was counted only a few times. CDR1 SGHVS and CDR2 FNYEAQ come from the germline V gene. The CDR3 is 15 amino acids. V lost 1 base to trimming and J lost 6 bases; unmatched junction nucleotides: 7. TCRdb recomputed calls from the 5' RACE reads with MiXCR, one row per CDR3 protein. The sample lists 250,000 or so distinct CDR3 sequences, roughly 18% seen once, with roughly 23% in the top ten. Sequenced: PBMCs or a T cell subset sorted from them (not recorded which). This TCR was recovered from a man between 18 and 35 years old who had mild COVID-19 (a few samples of this study predate the infection). Cell type and time point are not known. This chain connects TRBV7-6 to TRBJ2-7; TRBD2 aligns across 9 bases. The CDR3 bases are TGTGCCAGCAGCTTAGGGGCTAGCGGGGTCTCCGAGCAGTACTTC. This sequence encodes CASSLGASGVSEQYF.